This entry lists 3 T cell receptor beta chains sequenced from one sample in a study of blood T cell repertoires in COVID-19. Repertoires were generated with immunoSEQ multiplex PCR, while TCRdb's copy carries only in-frame clones and drops some. The sample has over 120,000 clones, about nine tenths seen once; the top ten hold around 0.91%. The sample comprised peripheral blood. All receptors come from a woman between 50 and 59 years old with acute or convalescent COVID-19.

Comments on this clone: The junction does not match germline at one end; this may be a read error. V is TRBV7-8 and J is TRBJ1-5, with 7 bases fitting TRBD1. The CDR3 runs to 16 residues. The V gene's germline CDR1 is SGHVS and CDR2 FQNEAQ. The CDR3 protein is CASTLGLRQGGQPQHF. The CDR3 coding sequence is TGTGCCAGCACCTTAGGGCTTCGACAGGGAGGCCAGCCCCAGCATTTT.

The genes are TRBV6-5 and TRBJ2-3, with D maybe TRBD1 (7 bases). This CDR3 has 15 residues. Germline values: CDR1 MNHEY, CDR2 SVGAGI. The V and J ends lost 8 bases and 0 bases respectively, with 15 bases between them. CDR3 amino acids: CASLEGTASTDTQYF. CDR3 sequence (DNA): TGTGCCAGCTTGGAGGGGACAGCTAGCACAGATACGCAGTATTTT.

This chain connects TRBV4-1 to TRBJ1-2, with unresolved D. This CDR3 has 15 residues. CDR1 and CDR2 (germline): MGHRA, YSYEKL. V lost 1 base, J lost 3 bases, and 12 bases lay in between. DNA for the CDR3: TGCGCCAGCAGCCAAGTCGCGGGTCCTGACTATGGCTACACCTTC. Translation gives CASSQVAGPDYGYTF.